A selection of T cell receptor beta chains follows, all from one sample in a study of blood T cell repertoires in COVID-19. Libraries were prepared by immunoSEQ multiplex PCR; TCRdb keeps only in-frame clonotypes and omits some of them. Among fewer than 200,000 clones, over 75% were seen once, and the ten largest hold 1.2%. Material: PBMCs or T cells enriched from blood (not recorded which). The source of these receptors is a human donor with acute COVID-19. The donor label of this sample is uncertain. Both conserved end residues are part of each CDR3. Fields, in order: CDR3 length, V gene, D gene, CDR3 protein. D genes are given only for firm matches.

length: 11
V: TRBV30
D: NA
CDR3: CAWSVQYEQYF

length: 12
V: TRBV10-1
D: NA
CDR3: CASIIQGYEQYF

length: 14
V: TRBV27
D: TRBD1
CDR3: CASSLSTGAYGYTF

length: 15
V: TRBV9
D: TRBD2
CDR3: CASSVGLAGGSEQFF

length: 14
V: TRBV14
D: TRBD1
CDR3: CASSHDLSGGEQFF

length: 15
V: TRBV6-5
D: TRBD1
CDR3: CASRSTTGGRYGYTF

length: 13
V: TRBV7-3
D: TRBD2
CDR3: CASSFGLGDEQFF

length: 17
V: TRBV7-8
D: TRBD1
CDR3: CASYLISGTGGSGTQYF

length: 18
V: TRBV5-4
D: TRBD1
CDR3: CASSPPPSGQGFNEKLFF

length: 15
V: TRBV9
D: NA
CDR3: CASSVDPAGSYEQYF

length: 13
V: TRBV7-8
D: NA
CDR3: CASSTIDSTEQYF

length: 15
V: TRBV5-4
D: NA
CDR3: CASSLDVRVGYGYTF

length: 14
V: TRBV27
D: NA
CDR3: CASLSWSMNTEAFF

length: 12
V: TRBV30
D: TRBD1
CDR3: CAWRGGQAGYTF

length: 15
V: TRBV5-4
D: TRBD1
CDR3: CASSYGQGVYNEQFF

length: 15
V: TRBV5-6
D: TRBD1
CDR3: CASSEGQGLYYGYTF

length: 17
V: TRBV28
D: NA
CDR3: CASSLRTYRVRGEKLFF

length: 16
V: TRBV7-2
D: TRBD1
CDR3: CASSLEGAGSNQPQHF

length: 14
V: TRBV5-1
D: TRBD1
CDR3: CASSFGTGNTEAFF

length: 15
V: TRBV9
D: TRBD2
CDR3: CASSASGANTGELFF

length: 15
V: TRBV9
D: TRBD1
CDR3: CASSVGDRGPYEQYF

length: 13
V: TRBV7-9
D: NA
CDR3: CASSSSPLSPLHF

length: 18
V: TRBV7-8
D: NA
CDR3: CASRFSRSVSSGANVLTF

length: 13
V: TRBV4-1
D: NA
CDR3: CASSQESYNEQFF

length: 15
V: TRBV7-2
D: TRBD1
CDR3: CASSFHRGRGTEAFF

length: 14
V: TRBV6-5
D: TRBD1
CDR3: CAGLGGQPNEKLFF

length: 12
V: TRBV7-9
D: NA
CDR3: CASSLSSYEQYF

length: 16
V: TRBV21-1
D: NA
CDR3: CASSANRQGSSRGYTF

length: 19
V: TRBV10-3
D: NA
CDR3: CAISEDDGADHFVDQPQHF

length: 15
V: TRBV11-2
D: TRBD1
CDR3: CASNPLDRGRGKLFF

length: 14
V: TRBV29-1
D: TRBD2
CDR3: CSVTGLAGGETQYF

length: 16
V: TRBV19
D: TRBD1
CDR3: CASSARPGQDTGELFF

length: 17
V: TRBV25-1
D: NA
CDR3: CASSEGLVWAAGHEQYF

length: 16
V: TRBV9
D: TRBD2
CDR3: CASSGRLAGGMETQYF

length: 14
V: TRBV5-6
D: NA
CDR3: CASSLRGEGGPQHF

length: 18
V: TRBV30
D: NA
CDR3: CAWRPGPISTGFGSGYTF

length: 15
V: TRBV19
D: NA
CDR3: CASSIFTGNWQPQHF

length: 14
V: TRBV19
D: NA
CDR3: CASSKRGAYNEQFF

length: 13
V: TRBV9
D: NA
CDR3: CASSVSGYTEQYF

length: 19
V: TRBV5-1
D: TRBD1
CDR3: CASSFTRLSIGTGRDTIYF

length: 15
V: TRBV25-1
D: TRBD1
CDR3: CASSEYPQGAGELFF

length: 17
V: TRBV14
D: NA
CDR3: CASSQGYVEGSNYGYTF

length: 14
V: TRBV9
D: NA
CDR3: CASSVEDYQETQYF

length: 13
V: TRBV7-6
D: NA
CDR3: CASSSGPSYEQYF

length: 17
V: TRBV4-1
D: TRBD2
CDR3: CASSQLGLAGGNNEQFF